What follows are 30 T cell receptor beta chains derived from one specimen sequenced in a study of T cell repertoires in cytomegalovirus infection. TCRdb re-called the reads through MiXCR, storing one row per CDR3 protein. In the table there are about 890,000 distinct CDR3 sequences, 31% of which are singletons. Their target antigens are unknown. Sequences were derived from cultured CD8+ T cells from PBMCs, sampled from culture after CMV antigen stimulation. The source of these receptors is a human donor in good health (CMV status not recorded). Some clones in this sample may be carry-over from other donors' samples.

This clonotype was observed at least ten times. The gene calls are TRBV7-3 and TRBJ2-3; weak D call: TRBD2 (5 bases). Trimming removed 1 base at V and 2 bases at J, with 16 bases between. The length of the CDR3 is 17 residues. The germline CDR1 and CDR2 sequences are SGHTA and FQGTGA. CDR3 amino acids: CASSLNGPDSLTDTQYF. The CDR3 nucleotides read TGTGCCAGCAGCTTAAATGGCCCGGACTCCCTCACAGATACGCAGTATTTT.

The chain is built from TRBV7-2 and TRBJ2-7; 10 bases are shared with TRBD2. V gave up 6 bases and J gave up 1 base; unmatched junction bases: 6. Germline loops: CDR1 SGHTA, CDR2 FQGNSA. The CDR3 extends over 15 amino acids. The CDR3 spells CASRDGLAVSYEQYF. As DNA, the CDR3 is TGTGCCAGCAGGGACGGACTAGCGGTTTCCTACGAGCAGTACTTC.

The V and J genes are TRBV20-1 and TRBJ2-7; D possibly corresponds to TRBD1 (5 bases). The CDR3 is made up of 13 amino acids. V dropped 6 bases and J dropped 3 bases, with 15 bases sitting between them. Germline CDR1 DFQATT, CDR2 SNEGSKA (reference sequence). As DNA, the CDR3 is TGCAGTGCCGACAGAGACACAGGCTACGAGCAGTACTTC. Translated: CSADRDTGYEQYF.

This clonotype occurred a few times. CDR3 protein: CASSYGGTSYEQYV. The DNA of the CDR3 is TGTGCCAGCAGTTACGGGGGCACCTCCTACGAGCAGTACGTC. This chain uses TRBV6-2 or TRBV6-3 with TRBJ2-7, with D perhaps matching TRBD1 (6 bases). Germline-derived CDR1 and CDR2 are MNHEY and SVGEGT. The CDR3 is 14 amino acids. V lost 2 bases, J lost 0 bases, and 8 bases lay in between.

The V gene is TRBV28, the J gene TRBJ2-2; 9 nucleotides agree with TRBD1. CDR3 length: 15 amino acids. Germline loops: CDR1 MDHEN, CDR2 SYDVKM. Unmatched junction bases numbered 7, after V lost 6 bases and J lost 5 bases. The CDR3 is CASSRQGGRTGELFF. DNA of the CDR3: TGTGCCAGCAGCCGACAGGGGGGAAGGACCGGGGAGCTGTTTTTT.

This clonotype was observed at least ten times. The CDR3 nucleotides read TGTGCCAGCAGCCCGGCTAGCGGGGATGAGCAGTTCTTC. It specifies CASSPASGDEQFF. The V and J genes are TRBV7-6 and TRBJ2-1; 9 bases align to TRBD2. J gave up 8 bases and V 5 bases, and 4 bases lay outside the gene matches. The CDR3 is 13 residues long. In germline, CDR1 is SGHVS, CDR2 FNYEAQ.

At least ten counts were recorded for this clonotype. The chain combines TRBV7-6 with TRBJ1-6; D is undetermined. Deletions cut 5 bases from V and 1 base from J, with 9 bases between. Germline V gene data show CDR1 as SGHVS and CDR2 as FNYEAQ. The length of the CDR3 is 15 residues. CDR3 in amino acids: CASSPRGSYNSPLHF. Written as DNA, the CDR3 is TGTGCCAGCAGCCCCCGAGGGTCCTATAATTCACCCCTCCACTTT.

This chain joins TRBV10-3 and TRBJ1-2, with TRBD1 matching 8 bases. CDR3 size: 16 residues. V lost 7 bases and J lost 3; bases outside the gene matches: 13. CDR1 is ENHRY and CDR2 is SYGVKD in the germline V gene. The CDR3: CAIKTFLTGGDYGYTF. CDR3 sequence (DNA): TGTGCCATCAAGACTTTCCTCACAGGGGGGGACTATGGCTACACCTTC.

J is TRBJ1-2 and V is TRBV12-3 or TRBV12-4; D gene unclear. The CDR3 covers 10 residues. Trimming cost V 7 bases and J 8 bases, with 8 bases left between them. The CDR3 DNA is TGTGCCAGCAAAGGTCCGGGCTACACCTTC. As protein: CASKGPGYTF.

About this clonotype itself: A junction boundary mismatches the germline segment, possibly from a read error. The gene calls are TRBV7-6 and TRBJ2-2; 9 bases agree with TRBD1. This CDR3 comprises 15 residues. The germline V gene has CDR1 SGHVS and CDR2 FNYEAQ. The CDR3 sequence: CASSSIQGAYGELFF. The DNA of the CDR3 is TGTGCTAGCAGCTCCATACAGGGGGCTTACGGGGAGCTGTTTTTT.

This clonotype was observed a handful of times. The chain carries TRBV7-6 and TRBJ1-2, with D possibly TRBD1 on 6 matching bases. Trimming pared 6 bases from V and 6 bases from J, leaving 17 bases between. The CDR3 consists of 14 residues. The germline V gene encodes CDR1 SGHVS and CDR2 FNYEAQ. CDR3 sequence reads: CASRDLDRMDGYTF. The DNA of the CDR3 is TGTGCCAGCAGGGATCTTGACAGGATGGATGGCTACACCTTC.

V is TRBV6-2 or TRBV6-3 and J is TRBJ2-5; TRBD1 might be the D (7 bases). V lost 4 bases and J 4 bases, leaving 13 bases between the germline ends. Looked up from germline, CDR1 is MNHEY and CDR2 is SVGEGT. CDR3 size: 14 residues. In DNA form, the CDR3 reads TGTGCCAGCAGTTCGGGGGACAGCATAGAGACCCAGTACTTC. Translating it yields CASSSGDSIETQYF.

V and J are TRBV2 and TRBJ2-3, with 7 bases lining up with TRBD1. The CDR3 extends over 16 amino acids. Germline V CDR1 and CDR2: SNHLY, FYNNEI. Unmatched junction bases numbered 13, after V lost 6 bases and J lost 4 bases. The CDR3 nucleotides are TGTGCCAGCAGGGGCCCGGGACAGTCAAGCGCAGATACGCAGTATTTT. As protein: CASRGPGQSSADTQYF.

The CDR3 region is CASSFKGRHELFF. CDR3 nucleotide sequence: TGTGCCAGCAGTTTTAAGGGTAGACATGAACTGTTTTTT. This chain joins TRBV27 and TRBJ1-4, with D uncertain. Germline CDR1 is MNHEY and CDR2 is SMNVEV (reference sequence). V was shortened by 3 bases and J by 12 bases, with 14 bases between the two germline ends. This CDR3 comprises 13 residues.

This clonotype was counted only a few times. The genes are TRBV25-1 and TRBJ2-5, with 9 bases aligning to TRBD1. This CDR3 is 17 amino acids long. Germline V gene sequence: CDR1 MGHDK, CDR2 SYGVNS. Losses at the gene ends were 1 base for V and 4 bases for J; bases not matched to a gene: 10. The chain's CDR3 is CASSELGRDREGETQYF. Here the CDR3 DNA reads TGTGCCAGCAGTGAATTGGGTAGGGACAGGGAGGGAGAGACCCAGTACTTC.

The rearrangement uses TRBV5-4 and TRBJ2-2, with TRBD2 as a possible D gene (5 bases). This CDR3 contains 16 residues. Trimming shortened V by 4 bases and J by 0 bases, and 13 bases separated the two germline ends. Germline lookup yields CDR1 SGHNT and CDR2 YYREEE (reference sequence). The CDR3 loop is CASSGGKNANTGELFF. CDR3 DNA sequence: TGTGCCAGCAGCGGAGGCAAAAACGCGAACACCGGGGAGCTGTTTTTT.

This clonotype was detected only once. The J gene is TRBJ2-1, the V gene TRBV28; unclear D gene. The CDR3 is 13 residues long. Trimming removed 4 bases at V and 8 bases at J, with 12 bases between. Germline V gene data show CDR1 as MDHEN and CDR2 as SYDVKM. CDR3 in DNA: TGTGCCAGCAGTTGGCTCCTCGAGGATGAGCAGTTCTTC. It yields the protein CASSWLLEDEQFF.

The V gene is TRBV12-5, the J gene TRBJ1-2; D not resolved. The CDR3 consists of 9 residues. Trimming shortened V by 2 bases and J by 13 bases, and 5 bases separated the two germline ends. Per germline, CDR1 LGHNT and CDR2 FRNRAP. This CDR3 is CASGLPGTF. CDR3 nucleotides: TGTGCTAGTGGTTTGCCCGGCACCTTC.

The V and J genes are TRBV10-3 and TRBJ2-1; D gene uncertain. The CDR3 loop spans 14 amino acids. Germline CDR1 reads ENHRY; CDR2 reads SYGVKD. The germline V and J ends were trimmed by 3 bases and 4 bases, with 10 bases remaining between them. Here the CDR3 reads CAISDDAGYNEQFF. The CDR3 bases are TGTGCCATCAGTGATGATGCTGGATACAATGAGCAGTTCTTC.

Only a few counts were recorded for this clonotype. The chain couples TRBV20-1 to TRBJ2-5; perhaps D is TRBD1 or TRBD2 (5 bases each). Germline V lookup: CDR1 DFQATT, CDR2 SNEGSKA (reference sequence). The V end was cut by 5 bases, the J end by 1 base, with 14 bases between. The CDR3 is 14 residues long. This CDR3 is CSALPGPTQETQYF. The CDR3 DNA reads TGCAGTGCTTTACCGGGACCTACCCAAGAGACCCAGTACTTC.

The J gene is TRBJ2-6, the V gene TRBV10-3; TRBD1 or TRBD2 may be the D gene (5 bases each). Germline V gene sequence: CDR1 ENHRY, CDR2 SYGVKD. The CDR3 extends over 16 amino acids. Trimming cost V 0 bases and J 5 bases, with 11 bases left between them. The CDR3 bases are TGTGCCATCAGTGAGTCAGGGGACCTCTGGGCCAACGTCCTGACTTTC. Its protein is CAISESGDLWANVLTF.

This clonotype has a handful of counts. The J gene is TRBJ2-3, the V gene TRBV6-6; 7 positions agree with TRBD2. Trimming removed 9 bases from V and 9 bases from J; junction bases left unmatched: 27. In germline, CDR1 is MNHNY, CDR2 SVGAGI (reference sequence). The CDR3 is 18 amino acids. The CDR3 loop reads CASWLGNRLQPARGTQYF. CDR3 coding DNA: TGTGCCAGTTGGTTGGGGAATAGACTACAACCGGCGCGGGGGACGCAGTATTTT.

CDR3 residues: CASGSGVTSYEQYF. In DNA form, the CDR3 reads TGTGCCAGCGGTAGCGGGGTAACCTCCTACGAGCAGTACTTC. The chain links TRBV2 to TRBJ2-7; 8 bases map to TRBD2. The J segment lost 0 bases and the V segment lost 8 bases, leaving 6 bases of the junction unmatched. This CDR3 spans 14 amino acids. CDR1 is SNHLY and CDR2 is FYNNEI in the germline V gene.

The chain has TRBV7-9 and TRBJ1-1; TRBD1 matches 10 bases. The CDR3 covers 13 residues. V shed 10 bases and J 3 bases; nucleotides not matched to a gene: 5. Germline V gene data show CDR1 as SEHNR and CDR2 as FQNEAQ (reference sequence). The CDR3 DNA is TGTGCCACCACCGGACAGGGGGACACTGAAGCTTTCTTT. This encodes CATTGQGDTEAFF.

The V and J genes are TRBV7-9 and TRBJ2-5; D assignment may be TRBD1 or TRBD2 (6 bases each). V was pared by 5 bases and J by 0 bases, with 10 bases between. CDR1 is SEHNR and CDR2 is FQNEAQ in the germline V gene (reference sequence). CDR3 length: 14 residues. DNA for the CDR3: TGTGCCAGCAGCCCAGGGGACTACCAAGAGACCCAGTACTTC. Its translation is CASSPGDYQETQYF. Full variable domain (rest looked up from reference TRBV7-9 and TRBJ2-5): DTGVSQNPRHKITKRGQNVTFRCDPISEHNRLYWYRQTLGQGPEFLTYFQNEAQLEKSRLLSDRFSAERPKGSFSTLEIQRTEQGDSAMYLCASSPGDYQETQYFGPGTRLLVL.

This chain uses TRBV20-1 with TRBJ1-2, with unresolved D. This CDR3 spans 15 amino acids. CDR1 is DFQATT, CDR2 SNEGSKA, per germline (reference sequence). Trimming removed 5 bases at V and 3 bases at J, with 19 bases between. This chain's CDR3 is CSASLGRRTHYGYTF. The DNA of the CDR3 is TGCAGTGCTTCTCTTGGCCGTAGGACGCACTATGGCTACACCTTC.

This clonotype has a handful of counts. The chain uses TRBV12-3 or TRBV12-4 and TRBJ2-3; 7 positions match TRBD1. V was pared by 6 bases and J by 2 bases, with 11 bases of the junction left unmatched. This CDR3 has 16 amino acids. CDR3 DNA: TGTGCCAGCAGCCCCACCACAGGGGCGTCCACAGATACGCAGTATTTT. Translation: CASSPTTGASTDTQYF.

This clonotype was recorded many times. V is TRBV7-2 and J is TRBJ2-5; 10 bases are shared with TRBD2. With V trimmed by 5 bases and J by 0 bases, 3 bases remained unmatched. This CDR3 spans 15 amino acids. Germline loops: CDR1 SGHTA, CDR2 FQGNSA. The CDR3 bases are TGTGCCAGCAGCCCAGCGGGGGGGTACCAAGAGACCCAGTACTTC. Residues: CASSPAGGYQETQYF.

This clonotype was observed many times. The chain links TRBV12-3 or TRBV12-4 to TRBJ2-5, with a tentative D call TRBD1 (6 bases). V was cut by 7 bases and J by 3 bases, with 15 bases left in between. This CDR3 has 14 amino acids. This CDR3 reads CASIPTGSEETQYF. In DNA form, the CDR3 reads TGTGCCAGCATTCCGACAGGATCCGAAGAGACCCAGTACTTC.

The CDR3 bases are TGTGCCAGCCCTCTCTTCACCGGGGAGCTGTTTTTT. Translating it yields CASPLFTGELFF. The chain combines TRBV12-3 or TRBV12-4 with TRBJ2-2; D call uncertain. This CDR3 contains 12 residues. Trimming left V 8 bases short and J 4 bases short, with 8 bases between.